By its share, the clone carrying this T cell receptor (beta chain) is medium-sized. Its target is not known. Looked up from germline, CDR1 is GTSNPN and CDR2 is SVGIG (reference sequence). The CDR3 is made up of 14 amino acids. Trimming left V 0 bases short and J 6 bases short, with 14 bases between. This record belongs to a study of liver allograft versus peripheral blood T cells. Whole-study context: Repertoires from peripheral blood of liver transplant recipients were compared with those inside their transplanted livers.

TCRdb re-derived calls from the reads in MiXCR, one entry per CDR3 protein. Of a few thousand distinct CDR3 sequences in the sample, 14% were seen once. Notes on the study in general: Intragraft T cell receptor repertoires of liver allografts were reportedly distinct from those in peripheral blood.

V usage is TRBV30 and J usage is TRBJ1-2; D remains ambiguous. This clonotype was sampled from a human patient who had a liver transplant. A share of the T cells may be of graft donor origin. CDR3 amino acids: CAWSVGPRRDGYTF. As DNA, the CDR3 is TGTGCCTGGAGTGTAGGTCCCCGTCGGGATGGCTACACCTTC.